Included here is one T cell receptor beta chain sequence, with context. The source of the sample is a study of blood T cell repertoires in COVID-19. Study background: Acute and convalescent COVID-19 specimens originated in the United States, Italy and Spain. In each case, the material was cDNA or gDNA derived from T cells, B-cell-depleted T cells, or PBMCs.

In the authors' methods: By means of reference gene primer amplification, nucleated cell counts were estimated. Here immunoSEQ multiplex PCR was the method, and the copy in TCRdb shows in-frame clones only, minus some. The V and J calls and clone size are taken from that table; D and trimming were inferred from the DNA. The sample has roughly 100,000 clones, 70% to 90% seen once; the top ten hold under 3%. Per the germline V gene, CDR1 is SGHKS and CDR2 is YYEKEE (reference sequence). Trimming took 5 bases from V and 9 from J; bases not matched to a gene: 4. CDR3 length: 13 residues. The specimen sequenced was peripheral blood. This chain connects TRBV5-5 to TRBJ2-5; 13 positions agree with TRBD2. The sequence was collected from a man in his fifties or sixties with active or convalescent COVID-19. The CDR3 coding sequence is TGTGCCAGCAGTTCGGGACTAGCGGGGTCCCAGTACTTC. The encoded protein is CASSSGLAGSQYF.